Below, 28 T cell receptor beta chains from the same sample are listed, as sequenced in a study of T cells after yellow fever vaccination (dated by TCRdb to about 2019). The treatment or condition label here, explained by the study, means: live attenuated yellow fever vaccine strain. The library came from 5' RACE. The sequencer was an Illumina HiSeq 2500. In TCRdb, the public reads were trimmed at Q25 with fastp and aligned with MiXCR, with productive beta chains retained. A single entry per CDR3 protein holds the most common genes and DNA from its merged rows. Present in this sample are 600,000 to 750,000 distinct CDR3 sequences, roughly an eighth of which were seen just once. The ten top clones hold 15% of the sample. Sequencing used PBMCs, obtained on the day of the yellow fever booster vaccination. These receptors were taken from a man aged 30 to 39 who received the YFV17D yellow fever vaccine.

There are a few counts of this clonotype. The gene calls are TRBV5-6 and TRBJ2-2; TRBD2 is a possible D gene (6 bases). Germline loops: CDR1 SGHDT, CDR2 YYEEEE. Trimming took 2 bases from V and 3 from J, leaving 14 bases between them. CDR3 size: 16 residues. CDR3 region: CASSFGSGQYTGELFF. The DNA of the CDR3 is TGTGCCAGCAGCTTCGGTAGCGGCCAATACACCGGGGAGCTGTTTTTT.

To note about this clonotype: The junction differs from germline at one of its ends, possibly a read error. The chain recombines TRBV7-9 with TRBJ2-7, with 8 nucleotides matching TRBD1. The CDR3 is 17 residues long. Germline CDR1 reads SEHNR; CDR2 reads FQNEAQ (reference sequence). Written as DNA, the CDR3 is TGTGCCGGCAGCTTCAGCGCGGACAGGGACATCTCCTACGAGCAGTACTTC. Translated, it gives CAGSFSADRDISYEQYF.

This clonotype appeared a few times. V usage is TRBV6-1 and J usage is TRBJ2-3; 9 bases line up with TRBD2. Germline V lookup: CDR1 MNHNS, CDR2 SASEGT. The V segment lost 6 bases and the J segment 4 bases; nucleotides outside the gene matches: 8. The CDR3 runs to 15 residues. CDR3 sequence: CASSPGTSMADTQYF. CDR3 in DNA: TGTGCCAGCAGCCCTGGGACTAGCATGGCAGATACGCAGTATTTT.

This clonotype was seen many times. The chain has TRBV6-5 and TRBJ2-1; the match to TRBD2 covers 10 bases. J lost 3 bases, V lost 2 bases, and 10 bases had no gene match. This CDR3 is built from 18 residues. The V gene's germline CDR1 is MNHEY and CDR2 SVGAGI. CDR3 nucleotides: TGTGCCAGCAGTTACGGGAGGAGCGGGAGGGCCCTCTACAATGAGCAGTTCTTC. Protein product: CASSYGRSGRALYNEQFF.

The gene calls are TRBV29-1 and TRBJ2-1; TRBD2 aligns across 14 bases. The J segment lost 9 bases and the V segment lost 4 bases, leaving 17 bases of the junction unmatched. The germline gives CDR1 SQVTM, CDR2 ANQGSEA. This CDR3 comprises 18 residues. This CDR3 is CSVVGGLAGATGHSEQFF. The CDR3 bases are TGCAGCGTTGTAGGGGGACTAGCGGGAGCCACGGGCCACAGTGAGCAGTTCTTC.

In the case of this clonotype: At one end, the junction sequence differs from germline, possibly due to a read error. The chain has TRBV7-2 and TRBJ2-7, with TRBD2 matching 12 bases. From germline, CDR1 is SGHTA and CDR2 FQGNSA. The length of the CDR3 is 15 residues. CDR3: CASTLLAGGPYEQYF. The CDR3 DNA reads TGTGCCAGCACCTTACTAGCGGGAGGACCCTACGAGCAGTACTTC.

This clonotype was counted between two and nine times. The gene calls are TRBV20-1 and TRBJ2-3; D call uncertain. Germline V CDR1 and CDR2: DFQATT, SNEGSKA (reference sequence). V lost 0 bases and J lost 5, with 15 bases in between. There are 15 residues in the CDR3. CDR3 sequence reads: CSARDAAGRGDTQYF. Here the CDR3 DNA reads TGCAGTGCTAGAGATGCGGCCGGCAGAGGAGATACGCAGTATTTT.

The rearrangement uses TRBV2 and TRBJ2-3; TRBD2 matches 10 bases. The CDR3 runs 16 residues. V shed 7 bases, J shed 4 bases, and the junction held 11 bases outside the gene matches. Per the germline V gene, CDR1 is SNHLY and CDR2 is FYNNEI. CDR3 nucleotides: TGTGCCAGCATACCCTCTCTAGCGGGAGTCTCAGATACGCAGTATTTT. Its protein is CASIPSLAGVSDTQYF.

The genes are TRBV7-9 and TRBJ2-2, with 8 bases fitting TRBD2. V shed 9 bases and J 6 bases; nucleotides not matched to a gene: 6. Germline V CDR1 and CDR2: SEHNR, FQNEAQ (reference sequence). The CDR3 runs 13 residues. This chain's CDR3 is CARPSGGAGELFF. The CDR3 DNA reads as TGTGCCAGGCCAAGCGGGGGTGCCGGGGAGCTGTTTTTT.

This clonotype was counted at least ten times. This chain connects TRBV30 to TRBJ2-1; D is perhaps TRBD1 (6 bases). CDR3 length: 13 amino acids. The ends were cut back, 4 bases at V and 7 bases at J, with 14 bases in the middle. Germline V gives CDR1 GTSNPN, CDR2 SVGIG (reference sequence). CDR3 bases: TGTGCCTGGACAGACAGGAGGAGGAATGAGCAGTTCTTC. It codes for CAWTDRRRNEQFF.

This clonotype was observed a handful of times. CDR3 nucleotides: TGTGCCAGCAGCTCAGGGGATCAGCCCCAGCATTTT. Its protein is CASSSGDQPQHF. The V and J genes are TRBV12-3 or TRBV12-4 and TRBJ1-5, with a weak D call TRBD1 (6 bases). V was trimmed by 6 bases and J by 5 bases, leaving 8 bases between them. The CDR3 sequence is 12 residues long.

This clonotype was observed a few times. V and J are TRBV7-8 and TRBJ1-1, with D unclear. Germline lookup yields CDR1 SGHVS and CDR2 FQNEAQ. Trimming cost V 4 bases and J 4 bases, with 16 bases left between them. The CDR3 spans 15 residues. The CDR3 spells CASSSRRGRVTEAFF. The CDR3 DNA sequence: TGTGCCAGCAGCTCCCGACGCGGGCGTGTCACTGAAGCTTTCTTT.

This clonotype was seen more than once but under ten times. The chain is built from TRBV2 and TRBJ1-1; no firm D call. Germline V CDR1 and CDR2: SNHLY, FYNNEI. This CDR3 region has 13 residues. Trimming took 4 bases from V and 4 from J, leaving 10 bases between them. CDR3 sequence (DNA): TGTGCCAGCAGTGTAGGGTTTTCCACTGAAGCTTTCTTT. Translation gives CASSVGFSTEAFF.

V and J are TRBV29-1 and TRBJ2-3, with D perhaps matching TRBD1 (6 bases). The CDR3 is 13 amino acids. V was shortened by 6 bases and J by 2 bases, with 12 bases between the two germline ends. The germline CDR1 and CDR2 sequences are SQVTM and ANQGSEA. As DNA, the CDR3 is TGCAGCGTGGAAACAGGGCTCACAGATACGCAGTATTTT. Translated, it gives CSVETGLTDTQYF.

The CDR3 sequence: CASSIGSPTGGSPYEQYF. The CDR3, as DNA: TGTGCCAGTAGTATAGGGTCCCCTACAGGGGGCAGTCCCTACGAGCAGTACTTC. V usage is TRBV19 and J usage is TRBJ2-7, with 9 bases aligning to TRBD1. The germline gives CDR1 LNHDA, CDR2 SQIVND (reference sequence). V was pared by 1 base and J by 2 bases, with 12 bases of the junction left unmatched. CDR3 length equals 18 residues.

This chain's CDR3 is CATSRDVPGLVYNEQFF. CDR3 DNA: TGTGCCACCAGCAGAGACGTCCCGGGACTAGTATACAATGAGCAGTTCTTC. The chain employs TRBV15 and TRBJ2-1; TRBD2 matches 8 bases. The CDR3 has 17 residues. V trimming: 0 bases; J trimming: 4 bases; junction bases outside the gene matches: 8. Looked up from germline, CDR1 is LNHNV and CDR2 is YYDKDF (reference sequence). The entire variable domain, with the rest obtained from reference TRBV15 and TRBJ2-1, is as follows: DAMVIQNPRYQVTQFGKPVTLSCSQTLNHNVMYWYQQKSSQAPKLLFHYYDKDFNNEADTPDNFQSRRPNTSFCFLDIRSPGLGDTAMYLCATSRDVPGLVYNEQFFGPGTRLTVL.

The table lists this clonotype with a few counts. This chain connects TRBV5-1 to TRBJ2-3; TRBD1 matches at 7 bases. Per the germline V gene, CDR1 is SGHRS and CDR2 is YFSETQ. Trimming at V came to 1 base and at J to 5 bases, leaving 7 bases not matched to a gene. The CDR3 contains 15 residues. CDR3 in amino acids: CASSLHTGERDTQYF. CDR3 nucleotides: TGCGCCAGCAGCTTGCATACAGGGGAGAGAGATACGCAGTATTTT.

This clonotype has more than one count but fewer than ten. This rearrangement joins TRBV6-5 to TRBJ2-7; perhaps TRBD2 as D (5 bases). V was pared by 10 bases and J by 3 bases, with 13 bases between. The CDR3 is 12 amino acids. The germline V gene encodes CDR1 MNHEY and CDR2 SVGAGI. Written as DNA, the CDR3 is TGTGCCACCTCCAGCGGAGACTACGAGCAGTACTTC. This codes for CATSSGDYEQYF.

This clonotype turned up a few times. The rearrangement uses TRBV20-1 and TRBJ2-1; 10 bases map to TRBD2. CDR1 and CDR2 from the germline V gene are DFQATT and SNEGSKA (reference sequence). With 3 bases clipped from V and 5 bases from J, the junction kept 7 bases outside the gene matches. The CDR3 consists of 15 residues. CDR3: CSASRMLAGDNEQFF. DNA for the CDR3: TGCAGTGCTAGTAGGATGCTAGCGGGAGACAATGAGCAGTTCTTC.

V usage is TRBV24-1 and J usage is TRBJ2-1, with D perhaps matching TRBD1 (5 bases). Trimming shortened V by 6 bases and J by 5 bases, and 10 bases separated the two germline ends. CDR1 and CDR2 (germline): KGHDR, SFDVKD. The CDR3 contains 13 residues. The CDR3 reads CATSSDTNNEQFF. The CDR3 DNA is TGTGCCACCAGTTCGGACACAAACAATGAGCAGTTCTTC.

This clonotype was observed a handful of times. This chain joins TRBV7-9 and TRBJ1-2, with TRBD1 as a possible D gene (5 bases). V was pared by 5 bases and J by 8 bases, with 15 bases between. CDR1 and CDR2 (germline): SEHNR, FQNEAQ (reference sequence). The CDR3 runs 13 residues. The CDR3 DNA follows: TGTGCCAGCAGCCTTGGGACCCTTGAGGGCTACACCTTC. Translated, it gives CASSLGTLEGYTF.

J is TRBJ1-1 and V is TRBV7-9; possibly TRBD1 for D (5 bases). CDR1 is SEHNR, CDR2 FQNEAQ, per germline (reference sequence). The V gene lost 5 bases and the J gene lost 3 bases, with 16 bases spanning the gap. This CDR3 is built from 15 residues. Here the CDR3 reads CASSNPGHGDTEAFF. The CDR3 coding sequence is TGTGCCAGCAGCAATCCGGGGCATGGGGACACTGAAGCTTTCTTT. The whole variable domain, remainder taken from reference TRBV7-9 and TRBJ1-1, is DTGVSQNPRHKITKRGQNVTFRCDPISEHNRLYWYRQTLGQGPEFLTYFQNEAQLEKSRLLSDRFSAERPKGSFSTLEIQRTEQGDSAMYLCASSNPGHGDTEAFFGQGTRLTVV.

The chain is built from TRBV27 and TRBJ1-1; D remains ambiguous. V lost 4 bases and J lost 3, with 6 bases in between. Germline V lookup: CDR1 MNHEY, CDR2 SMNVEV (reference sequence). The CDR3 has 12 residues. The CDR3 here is CASSSDYTEAFF. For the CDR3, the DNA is TGTGCCAGCAGTTCGGACTACACTGAAGCTTTCTTT.

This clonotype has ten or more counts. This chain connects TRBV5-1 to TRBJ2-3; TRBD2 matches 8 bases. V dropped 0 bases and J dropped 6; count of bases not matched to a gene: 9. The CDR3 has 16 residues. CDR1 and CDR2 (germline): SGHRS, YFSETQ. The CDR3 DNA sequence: TGCGCCAGCAGCTTGGCCGTTTCGGGAGGGCCGGATACGCAGTATTTT. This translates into CASSLAVSGGPDTQYF.

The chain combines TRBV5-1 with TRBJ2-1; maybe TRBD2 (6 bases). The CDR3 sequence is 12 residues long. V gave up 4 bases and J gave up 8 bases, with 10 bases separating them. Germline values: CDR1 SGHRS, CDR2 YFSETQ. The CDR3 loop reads CASSPGEDEQFF. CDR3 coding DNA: TGCGCCAGCAGCCCCGGGGAGGATGAGCAGTTCTTC.

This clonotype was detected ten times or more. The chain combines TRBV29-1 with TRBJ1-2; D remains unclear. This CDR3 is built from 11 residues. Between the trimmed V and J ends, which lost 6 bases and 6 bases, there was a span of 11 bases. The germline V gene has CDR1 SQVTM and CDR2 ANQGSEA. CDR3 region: CSVYSRDGYTF. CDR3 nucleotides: TGCAGCGTCTATTCACGAGATGGCTACACCTTC. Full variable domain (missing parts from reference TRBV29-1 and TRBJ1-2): SAVISQKPSRDICQRGTSLTIQCQVDSQVTMMFWYRQQPGQSLTLIATANQGSEATYESGFVIDKFPISRPNLTFSTLTVSNMSPEDSSIYLCSVYSRDGYTFGSGTRLTVV.

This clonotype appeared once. CDR3 region: CASSISHGELFF. The CDR3 DNA follows: TGTGCCAGTAGTATCAGCCACGGGGAGCTGTTTTTT. The genes are TRBV19 and TRBJ2-2; D is ambiguous. Trimming removed 3 bases at V and 7 bases at J, with 6 bases between. The CDR3 loop spans 12 amino acids. Germline CDR1 is LNHDA and CDR2 is SQIVND (reference sequence).

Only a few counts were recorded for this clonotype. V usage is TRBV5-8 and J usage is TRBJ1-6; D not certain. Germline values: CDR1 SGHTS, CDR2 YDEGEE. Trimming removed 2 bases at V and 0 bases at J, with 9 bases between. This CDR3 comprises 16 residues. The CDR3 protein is CASSFERSSYNSPLHF. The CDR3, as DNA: TGTGCCAGCAGCTTTGAGCGGAGCTCCTATAATTCACCCCTCCACTTT.